This T cell receptor beta chain was captured by sequencing in a study of shared clonotypes between healthy human individuals. Study-wide results and caveats: Richness estimates generally favored naive over memory subsets. Blood alone was sampled, and tissue repertoires likely differ.

This clone has just a few counts. Its antigen is as yet unknown. Assay: immunoSEQ multiplex PCR; the TCRdb copy retains only in-frame clones and omits some. The profile shows around 1,900,000 clones, 80% to 95% of them singletons. Naive CD8 cells lacked CD45RO, underwent positive selection for CCR7 and left out terminally differentiated effector memory CD45RA+ cells. V was clipped by 3 bases and J by 5 bases, with 7 bases between them. Germline V gene sequence: CDR1 SGHVS, CDR2 FNYEAQ. This CDR3 is built from 13 residues. The clonotype comes from a man aged 18 to 29 in good health. Some clones in this sample may be carry-over from other donors' samples. The rearrangement links TRBV7-6 to TRBJ2-2, with D perhaps TRBD1 (6 bases). What was sequenced was naive CD8+ T cells from PBMCs. The CDR3 loop is CASSFTGTGELFF. The CDR3 region has the DNA TGTGCCAGCAGCTTTACAGGGACCGGGGAGCTGTTTTTT.